These T cell receptor beta chains were read from a single sample in a study of long-term antiretroviral therapy in people with HIV. Method: immunoSEQ multiplex PCR; TCRdb's copy keeps in-frame clones and lacks some. Of around 16,000 clones listed, 70% to 90% were seen once; the top ten hold around 5.2%. The specimen comprised unsorted PBMCs, sampled 0.5 years after starting antiretroviral therapy. These receptor sequences come from a woman aged 40-49 years with HIV. The CDR3 runs from the conserved cysteine through the conserved F or W. The order of the fields is D gene, V gene, J gene, clone size, CDR3 DNA, CDR3 protein. A D gene is named only where the DNA matches it firmly. Some rows mark clone size as missing; the rest say once, few, many or name a class of expanded clone.

>-|TRBV28|TRBJ2-7|-
TGTGCCAGCAGGAGCGTGTCGTGGGGGGCTACCTACGAGCAGTACTTC
CASRSVSWGATYEQYF
>-|TRBV28|TRBJ1-2|-
TGTGCCAGCAGTTTATCTAACTATGGCTACACCTTC
CASSLSNYGYTF
>TRBD1|TRBV19|TRBJ1-1|-
TGTGCCAGTAGTATCAGGACAGGAGTGAACACTGAAGCTTTCTTT
CASSIRTGVNTEAFF
>-|TRBV7-9|TRBJ2-7|-
TGTGCCAGCAGTCTGGCGGGCGAGCAGTACTTC
CASSLAGEQYF
>TRBD2|TRBV9|TRBJ2-1|-
TGTGCCAGCAGCGTAGCCCCTAGCGGGAGTTCGTCCTACAATGAGCAGTTCTTC
CASSVAPSGSSSYNEQFF
>TRBD2|TRBV27|TRBJ2-2|-
TGTGCCAGCAGTTTATTACTAGCGGGAGTCACCGGGGAGCTGTTTTTT
CASSLLLAGVTGELFF
>-|TRBV5-1|TRBJ2-7|-
TGCGCCAGCAGCTTGTTGGTCGGAGACCCCTCCTACGAGCAGTACTTC
CASSLLVGDPSYEQYF
>-|TRBV11-2|TRBJ2-5|-
TGTGCCAGCAGCTCTCCCAGACAAGAGACCCAGTACTTC
CASSSPRQETQYF
>-|TRBV7-8|TRBJ2-2|-
TGTGCCAGCAGCTTAGGAGTTTGGGTAGCCGGGGAGCTGTTTTTT
CASSLGVWVAGELFF
>-|TRBV6-5|TRBJ1-3|-
TGTGCCAGCAGTTCAACAGGTCTAGCTGGAAACACCATATATTTT
CASSSTGLAGNTIYF
>TRBD2|TRBV7-9|TRBJ2-1|once
TGTGCCAGCACCGTAGCCCCGGGACTAGCGGCTGACAATGAGCAGTTCTTC
CASTVAPGLAADNEQFF
>TRBD2|TRBV19|TRBJ2-7|-
TGTGCCAGTAGTCCCGGTACTAGCGGATCCTACGAGCAGTACTTC
CASSPGTSGSYEQYF
>-|TRBV7-3|TRBJ1-5|once
TGTGCCAGCAGCGCAGGAATTGGCCAGCCCCAGCATTTT
CASSAGIGQPQHF
>-|TRBV27|TRBJ2-5|once
TGTGCCAGCAGTCGATGGCTAGGAGAAGAGACCCAGTACTTC
CASSRWLGEETQYF
>-|TRBV18|TRBJ2-3|-
TGTGCCAGCTCACCACCGTCAGGGGGAGGGGATACGCAGTATTTT
CASSPPSGGGDTQYF
>TRBD1|TRBV19|TRBJ1-1|-
TGTGCCAGTGTCTCGACAGGGACCTACACTGAAGCTTTCTTT
CASVSTGTYTEAFF
>TRBD2|TRBV5-1|TRBJ2-1|-
TGCGCCAGCAGCTTGTCTGCGGGAGTGTACAATGAGCAGTTCTTC
CASSLSAGVYNEQFF
>TRBD2|TRBV14|TRBJ2-1|-
TGTGCCAGCAGCCCCGGGACTAGCTCCTACAATGAGCAGTTCTTC
CASSPGTSSYNEQFF
>-|TRBV5-1|TRBJ2-1|few
TGCGCCAGCAGCTTGGTAGGGGTTGGCGATGAGCAGTTCTTC
CASSLVGVGDEQFF
>TRBD2|TRBV7-6|TRBJ2-7|-
TGTGCCAGCAGCAACCGACTAGCGGGATTCAACGAGCAGTACTTC
CASSNRLAGFNEQYF
>TRBD1|TRBV28|TRBJ2-5|-
TGTGCCATCGGGACAGGACAAGAGACCCAGTACTTC
CAIGTGQETQYF
>TRBD1|TRBV19|TRBJ2-3|-
TGTGCCAGTAGTATCGGGACAGGGACTCCAGATACGCAGTATTTT
CASSIGTGTPDTQYF
>-|TRBV7-6|TRBJ1-5|few
TGTGCCAGCAGCCTGGACAGTCTAAATCAGCCCCAGCATTTT
CASSLDSLNQPQHF
>-|TRBV4-1|TRBJ2-1|-
TGCGCCAGCAGCCAATTGGATAAAAATGAGCAGTTCTTC
CASSQLDKNEQFF
>TRBD2|TRBV15|TRBJ2-2|-
TGTGCCACCAGCAGAGTACGGGCTAGCGGGAGGGCCTGGGGCACCGGGGAGCTGTTTTTT
CATSRVRASGRAWGTGELFF
>TRBD1|TRBV5-6|TRBJ2-7|-
TGTGCCAGCAGCTTGCAACAGGGGGACGAGCAGTACTTC
CASSLQQGDEQYF